This TCR beta chain was retrieved from a study of T-cell reconstitution after alpha-beta-depleted transplantation in children. Broader study findings: After transplant, high TCRbeta diversity at day 60 in some patients arose from surviving recipient T cells and thymic progenitors. Alpha-beta T cells present about two months after transplant were reported to originate from several hundred expanded graft clones. Newly made T cells mostly supplied T-cell counts and diversity one year after transplant.

Unique molecular identifiers were used to barcode this TCRbeta library. TCRdb itself ran the PCR reads through MiXCR, one entry per CDR3 protein. The sample holds 280,000 or so distinct CDR3 sequences, approximately 10% seen once. The germline CDR1 and CDR2 sequences are DFQATT and SNEGSKA (reference sequence). The CDR3 is made up of 14 amino acids. V shed 3 bases and J shed 0 bases, with 10 bases lying between them. The table lists this clonotype with many counts. Its antigen is not identified. The V gene is TRBV20-1, the J gene TRBJ2-3; possible D gene TRBD1, 5 bases. The receptor was derived from a male patient between 2 and 10 years old who had a stem cell transplant for chronic granulomatous disease, so the T cells may come from the graft donor. This specimen consisted of peripheral blood, obtained 180 days after TCRalphabeta/CD19-depleted stem cell transplant. The CDR3 DNA sequence: TGCAGTGCTAGGGCAGGGCCAAGCACAGATACGCAGTATTTT. It is translated as CSARAGPSTDTQYF.